This TCR beta chain was sequenced for a study of T cell responses to AZD1222 COVID-19 vaccine. Broader study findings: The donors showed a predominance of white British ancestry and of females, with possible underestimation of clonal diversity. Among spike-specific TCRs, nearly half reportedly target unmutated variant regions. Spike was spanned by vaccine-associated CD4 TCRs, with dominance at 160-218 and 743-854.

Germline loops: CDR1 KGHSH, CDR2 LQKENI. The ends lost 5 bases at V and 5 bases at J; junction bases unmatched: 9. The length of the CDR3 is 15 residues. Sequencing used immunoSEQ multiplex PCR; TCRdb keeps in-frame clones, though not all of them. The table lists more than 95,000 clones, around 83% of them singletons. Second doses at about 4 or about 12 weeks were pooled. Of note for this clone: Antigen specificity is unknown.

This TCR was sampled from an adult who received the AZD1222 COVID-19 vaccine. Sequences were derived from peripheral blood, sampled 28 days after the second AZD1222 dose. The rearrangement joins TRBV18 to TRBJ1-2; 9 bases agree with TRBD1. CDR3 sequence reads: CASSSGQGPLYGYTF. The CDR3 DNA is TGTGCCAGCTCATCGGGACAGGGCCCCTTGTATGGCTACACCTTC.